The rows below give T cell receptor beta chains drawn from one sample of a study of shared clonotypes between healthy human individuals. Clones were sequenced by immunoSEQ multiplex PCR, and TCRdb holds only the in-frame ones, with some missing. Of about 2 million clones listed, less than 95% were seen once; the top ten hold 0.85% to 1.3%. Sequenced sample: naive CD8+ T cells sorted from blood. All receptors derive from a man aged 18 to 30 in good health. Each CDR3 is given with its conserved first and last residue.

CDR3aa	v_gene
CASSSGTSITDTQYF	TRBV27
CASSSFGGPNRGGNQPQHF	TRBV7-8
CASSQTGYTDTQYF	TRBV4-3
CATSRDRRGGFGYEQYF	TRBV15
CASKDRYISGNTIYF	TRBV27
CASSERSTGGYGYTF	TRBV6-1
CASSQVADTRDPKYF	TRBV4-1
CASSWTGGTYTEAFF	TRBV27
CASSGTGEFGQYF	TRBV11-2
CAWSLLGNTIYF	TRBV30
CASSLVRVQETQYF	TRBV11-2
CASSLSFGAGANVLTF	TRBV7-3
CASSYDGDEQFF	TRBV6-5
CASSLAGTSYEQYF	TRBV27
CASSQAQGSYEQYF	TRBV4-1
CASSAGTSGNEQYF	TRBV6-5
CASSEADPLGGAFF	TRBV6-1
CASSQDNYNEQFF	TRBV14
CASSLDQDIRGYTF	TRBV7-9
CASSWRTGGNYEQYF	TRBV5-1
CASSLSPQTEQYF	TRBV27
CASKVRSDSNQPQHF	TRBV6-1
CASSIGLAGYNEQFF	TRBV19
CASSLVHGQEQYF	TRBV7-9
CASSFSIYGEQYF	TRBV27
CAAPRPGEVYNEQFF	TRBV10-1
CASSYRESLPPQYF	TRBV28
CASSDGGTITDTQYF	TRBV10-1
CASSIRDLNQPQHF	TRBV19
CASSLISGTETQYF	TRBV11-2
CASSPLGDGRESEQFF	TRBV11-2
CASTLSGQGAYEQYF	TRBV6-5
CASSPGDGGSPLHF	TRBV5-4
CASSPLAGEVYEQYF	TRBV18
CASFKGQGRWETQYF	TRBV2
CASSLWGTGLMNTEAFF	TRBV5-1
CASSVGDTLDYGYTF	TRBV9
CASSLGGLAGVWSYEQYF	TRBV11-2
CASSLARSGAYNEQFF	TRBV7-8
CASSLGVGYLNTEAFF	TRBV7-6